Listed below are T cell receptor beta chains from one sample, sequenced in a study of beta chain features in type 1 diabetes. Generated by immunoSEQ multiplex PCR, the TCRdb table keeps only in-frame clones and is missing some. The data contain around 710,000 clones, roughly 12% of them singletons. Input material: naive CD4+ T cells from blood. The origin of the receptors is a man aged 25-45 years with type 1 diabetes. Each CDR3 is given with its conserved first and last residue. The D gene is left open where the match is weak. The listing skips clone size in some rows; elsewhere it reads once, few, many or a size class.

j_call,v_call,d_call,clone_size,cdr3_aa,cdr3_nt
TRBJ1-1,TRBV2,NA,NA,CATRGSNTEAFF,TGTGCCACGCGGGGTTCGAACACTGAAGCTTTCTTT
TRBJ2-5,TRBV11-2,NA,few,CASRARGVGETQYF,TGTGCCAGCAGAGCCAGAGGGGTGGGAGAGACCCAGTACTTC
TRBJ1-1,TRBV18,NA,NA,CASSPFFGGSNTEAFF,TGTGCCAGCTCACCCTTCTTTGGGGGGTCGAACACTGAAGCTTTCTTT
TRBJ2-7,TRBV30,NA,NA,CAWSGQTPYEQYF,TGTGCCTGGAGCGGTCAGACGCCCTACGAGCAGTACTTC
TRBJ1-1,TRBV7-2,NA,few,CASSLDENTEAFF,TGTGCCAGCAGCTTAGACGAGAACACTGAAGCTTTCTTT
TRBJ2-1,TRBV7-2,TRBD2,NA,CASSLTAPGLAGTEQFF,TGTGCCAGCAGCTTAACAGCCCCGGGACTAGCGGGGACTGAGCAGTTCTTC
TRBJ2-7,TRBV10-3,NA,NA,CAISNTPVYEQYF,TGTGCCATCAGCAACACCCCCGTTTACGAGCAGTACTTC
TRBJ2-3,TRBV10-3,NA,few,CAISVKSGQSTDTQYF,TGTGCCATCAGTGTAAAGTCAGGGCAAAGCACAGATACGCAGTATTTT
TRBJ2-3,TRBV7-9,NA,few,CASSRYEGATDTQYF,TGTGCCAGCAGCCGGTATGAAGGGGCCACAGATACGCAGTATTTT
TRBJ2-3,TRBV29-1,TRBD1,few,CSVTGTGFADTQYF,TGCAGCGTTACCGGGACAGGGTTCGCAGATACGCAGTATTTT
TRBJ2-7,TRBV7-2,NA,few,CASSLVGYEQYF,TGTGCCAGCAGCTTAGTGGGCTACGAGCAGTACTTC
TRBJ2-7,TRBV7-2,NA,NA,CASSLLTDSYEQYF,TGTGCCAGCAGCTTACTGACAGACTCCTACGAGCAGTACTTC
TRBJ1-2,TRBV7-2,NA,few,CASSTRTNYGYTF,TGTGCCAGCAGCACACGGACAAACTATGGCTACACCTTC
TRBJ2-7,TRBV6-6,TRBD2,NA,CASSYSTGGSYEQYF,TGTGCCAGCAGTTACTCGACGGGGGGGTCCTACGAGCAGTACTTC
TRBJ1-5,TRBV19,NA,NA,CASSIGGGRGADVGQPQHF,TGTGCCAGTAGTATAGGAGGGGGGAGAGGGGCCGACGTTGGGCAGCCCCAGCATTTT
TRBJ1-2,TRBV11-2,NA,NA,CASSLSTGGYTF,TGTGCCAGCAGCTTAAGTACAGGAGGCTACACCTTC
TRBJ2-5,TRBV9,NA,NA,CASSVAGRETQYF,TGTGCCAGCAGCGTAGCGGGAAGGGAGACCCAGTACTTC
TRBJ2-5,TRBV7-2,TRBD2,NA,CASSFKRGAGETQYF,TGTGCCAGCAGCTTTAAGCGGGGGGCCGGGGAGACCCAGTACTTC